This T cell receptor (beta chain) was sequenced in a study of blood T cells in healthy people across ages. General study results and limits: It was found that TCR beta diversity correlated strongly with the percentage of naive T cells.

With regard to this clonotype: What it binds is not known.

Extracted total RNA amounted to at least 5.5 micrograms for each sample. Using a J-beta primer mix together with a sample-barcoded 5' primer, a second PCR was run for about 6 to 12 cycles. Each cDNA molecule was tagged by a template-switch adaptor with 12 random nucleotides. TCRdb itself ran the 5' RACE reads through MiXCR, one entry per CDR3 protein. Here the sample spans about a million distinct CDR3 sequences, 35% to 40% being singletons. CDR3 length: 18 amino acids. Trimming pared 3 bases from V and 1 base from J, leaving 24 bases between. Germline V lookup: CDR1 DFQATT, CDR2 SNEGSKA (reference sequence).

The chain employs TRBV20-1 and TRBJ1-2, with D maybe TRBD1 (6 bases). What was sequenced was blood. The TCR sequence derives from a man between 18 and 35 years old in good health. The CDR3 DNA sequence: TGCAGTGCTAGGGGCCCCCCGGGACACACTACCATTAACTATGGCTACACCTTC. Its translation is CSARGPPGHTTINYGYTF.